This T cell receptor (beta chain) stems from a study of T cells in women clearing cervical HPV infection. Study-wide results and caveats: TRBV6-7 relative abundance averaged roughly 0.1% in cases and 0.15% to 0.2% in controls.

Points on this clone: What it binds is unknown. The read ends 3 residues shy of where the CDR3 ends; the end is completed using the germline J gene.

Sequencing used immunoSEQ multiplex PCR; TCRdb keeps in-frame clones, though not all of them. In all, the sample yields some 39,000 clones. Looked up from germline, CDR1 is GTSNPN and CDR2 is SVGIG (reference sequence). The CDR3 totals 13 residues. This sequence was found in a woman between 18 and 70 years old with a cervical HPV16 infection that either progressed to CIN3+ or cleared (not recorded which). The gene calls are TRBV30 and TRBJ2-3; TRBD1 might be the D (6 bases). Material for sequencing was blood buffy coat. The DNA read from the CDR3 is TGTGCCTGGGGGACGACAGGCAATCAGCCG. It specifies CAWGTTGNQP. The CDR3, in full, reads CAWGTTGNQPQYF.